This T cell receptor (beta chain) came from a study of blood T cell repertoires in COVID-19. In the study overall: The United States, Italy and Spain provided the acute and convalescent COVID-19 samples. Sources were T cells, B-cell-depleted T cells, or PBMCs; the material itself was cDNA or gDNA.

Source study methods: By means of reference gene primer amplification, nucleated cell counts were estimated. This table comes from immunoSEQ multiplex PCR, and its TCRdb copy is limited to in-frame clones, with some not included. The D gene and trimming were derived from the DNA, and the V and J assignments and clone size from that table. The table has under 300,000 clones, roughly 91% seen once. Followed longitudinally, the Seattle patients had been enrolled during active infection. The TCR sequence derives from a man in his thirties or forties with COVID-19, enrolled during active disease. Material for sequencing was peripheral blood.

CDR3 bases: TGTGCCAGCACCCGACTAGCGGGGGCCTACAATGAGCAGTTCTTC. This encodes CASTRLAGAYNEQFF. V is TRBV9 and J is TRBJ2-1, with 12 bases that match TRBD2. The germline CDR1 and CDR2 sequences are SGDLS and YYNGEE. The CDR3 spans 15 residues. The V segment lost 6 bases and the J segment 2 bases; nucleotides outside the gene matches: 3.